This TCR beta chain was captured by sequencing in a study of T cell responses to AZD1222 COVID-19 vaccine. Worth noting for this clone: The antigen is undetermined.

Study-wide results and limits: Without day 14 samples, only post-peak T cell repertoires were studied.

Sequenced by immunoSEQ multiplex PCR; TCRdb stores in-frame clones only, minus some. The sample has 150,000 to 200,000 clones; 90% are singletons. The sequenced sample was peripheral blood, obtained on day 0 of AZD1222 vaccination. This TCR was recovered from an adult in good health.

The CDR3, as DNA: TGTGCCAGTAGGGACAGGGGGCGCGGGTACGAGCAGTACTTC. Its protein product is CASRDRGRGYEQYF. V and J are TRBV19 and TRBJ2-7; TRBD1 matches at 11 bases. Germline V gives CDR1 LNHDA, CDR2 SQIVND (reference sequence). Trimming removed 6 bases from V and 4 bases from J; junction bases left unmatched: 5. The CDR3 consists of 14 residues.